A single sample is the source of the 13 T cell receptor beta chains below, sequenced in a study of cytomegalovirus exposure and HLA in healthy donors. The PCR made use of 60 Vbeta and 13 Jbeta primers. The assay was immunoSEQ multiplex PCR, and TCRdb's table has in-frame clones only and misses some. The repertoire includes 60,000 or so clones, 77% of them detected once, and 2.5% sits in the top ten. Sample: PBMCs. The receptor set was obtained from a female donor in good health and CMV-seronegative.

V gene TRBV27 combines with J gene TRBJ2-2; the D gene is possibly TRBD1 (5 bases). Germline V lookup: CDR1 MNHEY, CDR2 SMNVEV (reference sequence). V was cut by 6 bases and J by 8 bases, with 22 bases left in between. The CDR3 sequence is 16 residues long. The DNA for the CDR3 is TGTGCCAGCAGCCATTGGTCGACAGCCAGGCGTGGGGAGCTGTTTTTT. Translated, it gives CASSHWSTARRGELFF.

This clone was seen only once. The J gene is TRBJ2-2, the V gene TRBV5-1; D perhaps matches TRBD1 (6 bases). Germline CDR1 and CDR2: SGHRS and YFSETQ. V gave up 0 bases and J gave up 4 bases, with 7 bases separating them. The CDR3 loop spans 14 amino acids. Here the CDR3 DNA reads TGCGCCAGCAGCTTGGGGGACACCACCGGGGAGCTGTTTTTT. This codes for CASSLGDTTGELFF.

The CDR3 is CAISESGTGDYGYTF. CDR3 DNA sequence: TGTGCCATCAGTGAGTCGGGGACAGGGGACTATGGCTACACCTTC. The rearrangement links TRBV10-3 to TRBJ1-2; 10 bases are a match to TRBD1. CDR1 is ENHRY, CDR2 SYGVKD, per germline. This CDR3 comprises 15 residues. After removal of 0 bases from V and 3 bases from J, the junction contained 1 base not matched to a gene.

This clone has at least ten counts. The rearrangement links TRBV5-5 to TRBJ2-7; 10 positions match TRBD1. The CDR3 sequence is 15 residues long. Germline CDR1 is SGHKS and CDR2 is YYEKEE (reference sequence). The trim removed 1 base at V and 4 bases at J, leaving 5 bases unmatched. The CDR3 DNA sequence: TGTGCCAGCAGCTTGTACGGGACAGGGGTTTACGAGCAGTACTTC. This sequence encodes CASSLYGTGVYEQYF.

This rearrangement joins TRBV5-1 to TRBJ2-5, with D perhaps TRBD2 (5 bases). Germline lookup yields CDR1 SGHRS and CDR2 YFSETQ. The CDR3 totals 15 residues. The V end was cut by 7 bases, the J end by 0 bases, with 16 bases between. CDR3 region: CASSYGSANQETQYF. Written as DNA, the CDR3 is TGCGCCAGCTCCTATGGTAGCGCGAACCAAGAGACCCAGTACTTC.

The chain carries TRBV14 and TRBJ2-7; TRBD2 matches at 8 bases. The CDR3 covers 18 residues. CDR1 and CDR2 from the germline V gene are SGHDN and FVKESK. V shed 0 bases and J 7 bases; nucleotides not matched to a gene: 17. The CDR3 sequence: CASSQDSGRGGRSGEQYF. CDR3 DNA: TGTGCCAGCAGCCAAGACTCTGGGCGCGGGGGGCGATCGGGGGAGCAGTACTTC.

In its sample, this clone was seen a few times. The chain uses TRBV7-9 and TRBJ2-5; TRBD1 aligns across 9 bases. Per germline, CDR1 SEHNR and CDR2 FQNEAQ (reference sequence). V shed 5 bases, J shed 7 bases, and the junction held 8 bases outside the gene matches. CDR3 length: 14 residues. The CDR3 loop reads CASSPDRGVGTQYF. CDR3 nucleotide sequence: TGTGCCAGCAGCCCAGACAGGGGGGTTGGGACCCAGTACTTC.

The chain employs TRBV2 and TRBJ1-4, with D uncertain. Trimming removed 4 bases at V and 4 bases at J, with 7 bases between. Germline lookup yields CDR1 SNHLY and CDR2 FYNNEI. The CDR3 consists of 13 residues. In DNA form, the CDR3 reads TGTGCCAGCAGTGCCGGGTATAATGAAAAACTGTTTTTT. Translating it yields CASSAGYNEKLFF.

In DNA form, the CDR3 reads TGTGCCAGCCTGGGACAGGGACGAAACACTGAAGCTTTCTTT. Translating it yields CASLGQGRNTEAFF. The chain couples TRBV28 to TRBJ1-1; 9 nucleotides align to TRBD1. J gave up 2 bases and V 8 bases, and 6 bases lay outside the gene matches. The CDR3 totals 14 residues. Germline V gene data show CDR1 as MDHEN and CDR2 as SYDVKM. Complete variable domain (other parts from reference TRBV28 and TRBJ1-1): DVKVTQSSRYLVKRTGEKVFLECVQDMDHENMFWYRQDPGLGLRLIYFSYDVKMKEKGDIPEGYSVSREKKERFSLILESASTNQTSMYLCASLGQGRNTEAFFGQGTRLTVV.

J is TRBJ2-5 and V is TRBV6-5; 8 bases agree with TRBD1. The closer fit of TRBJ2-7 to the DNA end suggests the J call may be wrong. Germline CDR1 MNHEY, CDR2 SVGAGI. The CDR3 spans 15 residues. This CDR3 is CASSPFRTGLSEQYF. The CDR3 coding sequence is TGTGCCAGCAGTCCCTTTAGGACAGGGTTAAGCGAGCAGTACTTC.

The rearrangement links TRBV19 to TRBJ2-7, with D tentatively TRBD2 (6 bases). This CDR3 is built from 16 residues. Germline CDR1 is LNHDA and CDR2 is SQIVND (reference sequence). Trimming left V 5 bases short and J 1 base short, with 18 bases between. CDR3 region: CASSLSGTLQSYEQYF. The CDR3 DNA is TGTGCCAGTAGTTTGTCCGGGACTTTGCAATCCTACGAGCAGTACTTC.

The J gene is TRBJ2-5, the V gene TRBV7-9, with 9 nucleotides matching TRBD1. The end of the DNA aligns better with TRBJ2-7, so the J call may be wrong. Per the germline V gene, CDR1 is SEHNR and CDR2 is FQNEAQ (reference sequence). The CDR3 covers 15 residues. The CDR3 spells CASSSPGQGGYEQYF. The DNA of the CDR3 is TGTGCCAGCAGTTCACCGGGACAGGGAGGCTACGAGCAGTACTTC.

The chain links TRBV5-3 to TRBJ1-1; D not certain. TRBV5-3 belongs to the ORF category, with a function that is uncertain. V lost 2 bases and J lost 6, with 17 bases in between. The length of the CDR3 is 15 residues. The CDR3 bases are TGTGCCAGAAGCTTTCCCTCGGGGTTGGGCCCTGAAGCTTTCTTT. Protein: CARSFPSGLGPEAFF.